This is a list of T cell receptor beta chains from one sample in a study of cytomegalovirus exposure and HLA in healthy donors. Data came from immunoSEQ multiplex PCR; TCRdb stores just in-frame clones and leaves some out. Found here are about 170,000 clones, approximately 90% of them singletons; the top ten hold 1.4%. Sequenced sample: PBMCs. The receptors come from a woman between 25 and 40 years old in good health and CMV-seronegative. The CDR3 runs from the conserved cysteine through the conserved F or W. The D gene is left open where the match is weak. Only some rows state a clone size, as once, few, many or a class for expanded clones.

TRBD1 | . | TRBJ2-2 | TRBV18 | CASSSARGPITGELFF | TGTGCCAGCTCATCCGCCAGGGGGCCCATCACCGGGGAGCTGTTTTTT
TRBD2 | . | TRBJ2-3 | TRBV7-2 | CASSSSGGSTDTQYF | TGTGCCAGCAGCTCCAGCGGGGGGTCCACAGATACGCAGTATTTT
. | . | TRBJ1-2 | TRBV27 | CASSLAGSGYGYTF | TGTGCCAGCTCCCTGGCAGGGTCGGGCTATGGCTACACCTTC
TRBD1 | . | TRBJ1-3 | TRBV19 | CASTHGTGDAGNTIYF | TGTGCCAGTACCCATGGGACAGGGGATGCTGGAAACACCATATATTTT
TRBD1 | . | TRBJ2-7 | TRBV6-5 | CASSMDRAYEQYF | TGTGCCAGCAGTATGGACAGGGCCTACGAGCAGTACTTC
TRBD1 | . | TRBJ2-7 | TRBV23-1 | CASSQSGQGAYEQYF | TGCGCCAGCAGTCAATCTGGACAGGGGGCCTACGAGCAGTACTTC
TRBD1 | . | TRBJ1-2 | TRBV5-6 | CASSPWTGSLDYGYTF | TGTGCCAGCAGCCCCTGGACAGGGAGCCTAGACTATGGCTACACCTTC
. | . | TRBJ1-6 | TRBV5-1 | CASSLAGLGSPLHF | TGCGCCAGCAGCTTGGCAGGGTTGGGTTCACCCCTCCACTTT
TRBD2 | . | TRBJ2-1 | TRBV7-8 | CASSLRSSGGAHNEQFF | TGTGCCAGCAGCTTACGGTCTAGCGGGGGGGCCCACAATGAGCAGTTCTTC
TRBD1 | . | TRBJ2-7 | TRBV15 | CATSRDSQGAYEQYF | TGTGCCACCAGCAGAGATTCCCAGGGGGCCTACGAGCAGTACTTC
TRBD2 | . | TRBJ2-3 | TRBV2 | CASTTAQLAGRDTQYF | TGTGCCAGCACGACCGCACAACTAGCGGGGAGGGATACGCAGTATTTT
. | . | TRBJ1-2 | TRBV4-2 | CASSQVAGPFSYGYTF | TGTGCCAGCAGCCAAGTCGCGGGTCCATTTTCCTATGGCTACACCTTC
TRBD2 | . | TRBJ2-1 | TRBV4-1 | CASSQSSGDFYNEQFF | TGCGCCAGCAGCCAGTCTAGCGGGGACTTCTACAATGAGCAGTTCTTC
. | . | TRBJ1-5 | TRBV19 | CASSGGFSYQPQHF | TGTGCCAGTAGCGGGGGGTTTTCCTATCAGCCCCAGCATTTT
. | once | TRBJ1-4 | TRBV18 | CASSPPGVGEKLFF | TGTGCCAGCTCACCACCAGGGGTAGGGGAAAAACTGTTTTTT
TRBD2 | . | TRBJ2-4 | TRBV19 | CASSMTGGIKNIQYF | TGTGCCAGTAGTATGACGGGGGGAATCAAAAACATTCAGTACTTC
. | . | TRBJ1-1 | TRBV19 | CASSIDTGGATNTEAFF | TGTGCCAGTAGTATAGATACGGGGGGGGCTACGAACACTGAAGCTTTCTTT
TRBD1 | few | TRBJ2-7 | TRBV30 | CAWTRTGLHYEQYF | TGTGCCTGGACCCGGACAGGGTTACACTACGAGCAGTACTTC
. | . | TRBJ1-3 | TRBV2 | CASSEGTRSGNTIYF | TGTGCCAGCAGTGAAGGTACCCGGTCAGGAAACACCATATATTTT
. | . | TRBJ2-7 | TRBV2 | CASSEVGAVVFGSYEQYF | TGTGCCAGCAGTGAAGTGGGGGCCGTAGTTTTCGGCTCCTACGAGCAGTACTTC
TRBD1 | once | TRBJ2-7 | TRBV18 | CASSQRDGGQAYEQYF | TGTGCCAGCTCACAACGGGACGGGGGACAGGCCTACGAGCAGTACTTC
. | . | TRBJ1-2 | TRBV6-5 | CASRSTTNYGYTF | TGTGCCAGCAGATCGACAACTAACTATGGCTACACCTTC
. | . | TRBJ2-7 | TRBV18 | CASSPVGFEQYF | TGTGCCAGCTCACCGGTCGGGTTCGAGCAGTACTTC
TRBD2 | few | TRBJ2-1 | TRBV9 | CASSVDERGGGYNEQFF | TGTGCCAGCAGCGTAGATGAGCGGGGGGGCGGGTACAATGAGCAGTTCTTC
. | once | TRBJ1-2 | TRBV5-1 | CASSGQGNGYTF | TGCGCCAGCAGTGGGCAGGGAAATGGCTACACCTTC